The 6 T cell receptor beta chains below were found in one sample sequenced in a study of blood T cell repertoires in COVID-19. Profiled with immunoSEQ multiplex PCR; TCRdb holds only in-frame clones, not every one. The sample yields 200,000 to 300,000 clones, approximately 91% seen once. The specimen was peripheral blood. Source of these receptors: a person aged 18 to 35 with COVID-19, enrolled during active disease.

This chain uses TRBV6-5 with TRBJ1-2, with 8 positions matching TRBD1. CDR3 length equals 14 residues. V shed 7 bases, J shed 2 bases, and the junction held 6 bases outside the gene matches. Per the germline V gene, CDR1 is MNHEY and CDR2 is SVGAGI. DNA for the CDR3: TGTGCCAGCACCCCTGGACAGGGAAACTATGGCTACACCTTC. Its protein is CASTPGQGNYGYTF.

The CDR3 coding sequence is TGTGCCAGCAGCCCAGGACTAGCGGGGTCCATACAGTTCTTC. The encoded protein is CASSPGLAGSIQFF. The V call is TRBV7-2, the J call TRBJ2-1, with TRBD2 identical over 12 bases. V gave up 5 bases and J gave up 13 bases; unmatched junction bases: 9. The CDR3 has 14 residues. Germline lookup yields CDR1 SGHTA and CDR2 FQGNSA.

The chain employs TRBV2 and TRBJ2-5, with 8 positions matching TRBD2. Germline V gene lookup returns CDR1 SNHLY and CDR2 FYNNEI. This CDR3 spans 14 amino acids. V gave up 8 bases and J gave up 2 bases; unmatched junction bases: 7. The CDR3 DNA reads as TGTGCCAGCGGAATAGCGGGAAATCAAGAGACCCAGTACTTC. Protein product: CASGIAGNQETQYF.

This clone was picked up one time. CDR3 nucleotide sequence: TGCGCCAGCAGTGAGGGAAGACTAGCGGGTAGGGCAGATACGCAGTATTTT. It is translated as CASSEGRLAGRADTQYF. The chain recombines TRBV10-2 with TRBJ2-3; TRBD2 aligns across 10 bases. This CDR3 contains 17 residues. Germline trimming cut 2 bases from V and 4 bases from J; bases unmatched to any gene: 9. Germline V gene data show CDR1 as WSHSY and CDR2 as SAAADI.

The chain couples TRBV5-6 to TRBJ2-1; tentative D call: TRBD2 (6 bases). CDR3 length equals 15 residues. Germline V gene sequence: CDR1 SGHDT, CDR2 YYEEEE. The V end was cut by 0 bases, the J end by 7 bases, with 14 bases between. CDR3 nucleotides: TGTGCCAGCAGCTTGGGGGGACTCCCTGATAATGAGCAGTTCTTC. Translation gives CASSLGGLPDNEQFF.

The chain is built from TRBV5-4 and TRBJ1-5; 10 bases are a match to TRBD1. Trimming cost V 5 bases and J 3 bases; bases outside gene matches: 8. Germline V lookup: CDR1 SGHNT, CDR2 YYREEE (reference sequence). The CDR3 is 16 residues long. CDR3 in DNA: TGTGCCAGCAGTACCGGGGGACAGGGGAACAATCAGCCCCAGCATTTT. This codes for CASSTGGQGNNQPQHF.